Listed below are T cell receptor beta chains from one sample, sequenced in a study of shared clonotypes between healthy human individuals. Repertoires were generated with immunoSEQ multiplex PCR, while TCRdb's copy carries only in-frame clones and drops some. The sample carries some 1 million clones, about 75% recorded once. Material for sequencing was memory CD4+ T cells sorted from blood. The receptor set was obtained from a man aged 18 to 30 in good health. Both conserved end residues are trimmed from each CDR3.

j_call,v_call,cdr3_aa
TRBJ1-2,TRBV6-1,ASSVDRVGGYT
TRBJ2-3,TRBV11-3,ASSRLGGTDTQY
TRBJ2-7,TRBV18,ASSERQGYEQY
TRBJ1-6,TRBV2,ASLPISYNSPLH
TRBJ2-7,TRBV5-4,ASKMTGGHEQY
TRBJ2-5,TRBV7-3,ASSLRGEETQY
TRBJ1-5,TRBV12-5,ASGLGTGGNQPQH
TRBJ2-1,TRBV9,ASSPSGQSYNEQF
TRBJ1-4,TRBV19,ASSARTEKLF
TRBJ1-1,TRBV9,ASSVQGYTEAF
TRBJ2-3,TRBV20-1,SAEQTDTQY
TRBJ2-3,TRBV7-9,ASRLAGYVDTQY
TRBJ1-1,TRBV2,ASSANRGNTEAF
TRBJ2-7,TRBV5-1,ASSSRLPGYEQY
TRBJ2-7,TRBV6-5,ASSSKTGPYEQY
TRBJ2-3,TRBV5-4,ASGRGGGRTDTQY
TRBJ2-1,TRBV2,ASSDSQGWNEQF
TRBJ2-2,TRBV9,ASSPRPLTNTGELF
TRBJ1-6,TRBV19,ASTDLNSPLH
TRBJ2-2,TRBV9,ASSVETGELF
TRBJ1-2,TRBV2,ASRESRDRVLYGYT
TRBJ1-2,TRBV10-2,ASSDYRSNQKLYGYT
TRBJ2-7,TRBV18,ASSPTDLYEQY